The 20 T cell receptor beta chains presented below share a single source sample, sequenced in a study of T cell repertoires in cytomegalovirus infection. One entry per CDR3 protein, called by TCRdb with MiXCR from the reads. The sample lists about 310,000 distinct CDR3 sequences, about a sixth occurring once. Sequencing input: PBMCs. Source of these receptors: a human donor in good health (CMV status not recorded). Some clones in this sample may be carry-over from other donors' samples.

This clonotype came up a few times. The rearrangement links TRBV12-3 or TRBV12-4 to TRBJ1-2; D call uncertain. The V gene lost 1 base and the J gene lost 8 bases, with 14 bases spanning the gap. There are 14 residues in the CDR3. For the CDR3, the DNA is TGTGCCAGCAGTTTAGGAAGGCGGCCTGTGGGCTACACCTTC. Protein product: CASSLGRRPVGYTF.

The chain has TRBV2 and TRBJ2-7; unclear D gene. This CDR3 has 14 amino acids. The germline gives CDR1 SNHLY, CDR2 FYNNEI. The germline V and J ends were trimmed by 0 bases and 9 bases, with 15 bases remaining between them. CDR3 bases: TGTGCCAGCAGTGAAGCTAGTCTAAAGTATGTGCAGTACTTC. Translation: CASSEASLKYVQYF.

This clonotype was detected a few times. The rearrangement joins TRBV25-1 to TRBJ2-1, with 9 bases that match TRBD1. Trimming took 8 bases from V and 3 from J; bases not matched to a gene: 17. From germline, CDR1 is MGHDK and CDR2 SYGVNS. This CDR3 is 18 amino acids long. This chain's CDR3 is CASDPGQGEPEVYNEQFF. The CDR3 DNA sequence: TGTGCCAGCGACCCGGGACAGGGTGAACCCGAGGTCTACAATGAGCAGTTCTTC.

This clonotype has at least ten counts. The CDR3, as DNA: TGCAGTGCTAGAGGAAGCACAGATACGCAGTATTTT. Translation gives CSARGSTDTQYF. The chain has TRBV20-1 and TRBJ2-3; D remains ambiguous. The CDR3 has 12 residues. CDR1 DFQATT and CDR2 SNEGSKA come from the germline V gene (reference sequence). The V end lost 1 base, the J end lost 0 bases, and 2 bases lay between the germline ends.

This clonotype turned up a few times. V usage is TRBV9 and J usage is TRBJ2-7; 7 nucleotides align to TRBD1. CDR1 and CDR2 from the germline V gene are SGDLS and YYNGEE. V trimming: 0 bases; J trimming: 2 bases; junction bases outside the gene matches: 2. The CDR3 consists of 14 residues. As DNA, the CDR3 is TGTGCCAGCAGCGTAGAGGGGGCCACCTACGAGCAGTACTTC. This encodes CASSVEGATYEQYF.

In its sample, this clonotype was seen many times. This chain joins TRBV7-2 and TRBJ2-4, with 10 bases lining up with TRBD2. Looked up from germline, CDR1 is SGHTA and CDR2 is FQGNSA. J was trimmed by 9 bases and V by 2 bases; bases with no gene match: 7. The CDR3 is 15 amino acids. The CDR3 bases are TGTGCCAGCAGCTTAAGCGGGGGGGCTCAGAGCATTCAGTACTTC. This translates into CASSLSGGAQSIQYF.

The genes are TRBV2 and TRBJ1-5; D remains unclear. The germline gives CDR1 SNHLY, CDR2 FYNNEI. The germline V and J ends were trimmed by 3 bases and 5 bases, with 11 bases remaining between them. The CDR3 has 14 amino acids. The CDR3 region has the DNA TGTGCCAGCAGTGAGGTGACATTTGATCAGCCCCAGCATTTT. Translated: CASSEVTFDQPQHF. Full variable domain (outside the CDR3, taken from reference TRBV2 and TRBJ1-5): EPEVTQTPSHQVTQMGQEVILRCVPISNHLYFYWYRQILGQKVEFLVSFYNNEISEKSEIFDDQFSVERPDGSNFTLKIRSTKLEDSAMYFCASSEVTFDQPQHFGDGTRLSIL.

The chain uses TRBV2 and TRBJ2-2; D is unclear. Trimming left V 6 bases short and J 5 bases short, with 4 bases between. This CDR3 spans 11 amino acids. Per the germline V gene, CDR1 is SNHLY and CDR2 is FYNNEI. The CDR3 DNA reads TGTGCCAGCAGAGAAACCGGGGAGCTGTTTTTT. Its protein is CASRETGELFF. The variable domain in full, with the rest retrieved from reference TRBV2 and TRBJ2-2, is EPEVTQTPSHQVTQMGQEVILRCVPISNHLYFYWYRQILGQKVEFLVSFYNNEISEKSEIFDDQFSVERPDGSNFTLKIRSTKLEDSAMYFCASRETGELFFGEGSRLTVL.

Written as DNA, the CDR3 is TGTGCCAGCAGCCCGGGACAGGTACACAATGAGCAGTTCTTC. Encoded protein: CASSPGQVHNEQFF. The V gene is TRBV5-5, the J gene TRBJ2-1, with 8 bases identical to TRBD1. Trimming removed 4 bases from V and 5 bases from J; junction bases left unmatched: 5. The CDR3 totals 14 residues. Germline V gene data show CDR1 as SGHKS and CDR2 as YYEKEE (reference sequence).

The chain couples TRBV20-1 to TRBJ1-2, with 11 bases lining up with TRBD1. The germline V gene has CDR1 DFQATT and CDR2 SNEGSKA (reference sequence). The CDR3 contains 14 residues. J gave up 7 bases and V 6 bases, and 10 bases lay outside the gene matches. The CDR3 loop reads CSAPPGQGVFGYTF. In DNA form, the CDR3 reads TGCAGTGCCCCACCGGGACAGGGGGTTTTTGGCTACACCTTC.

Only one count was recorded for this clonotype. This chain uses TRBV2 with TRBJ1-4; unclear D gene. CDR1 and CDR2 (germline): SNHLY, FYNNEI. The CDR3 has 14 amino acids. V lost 6 bases, J lost 6 bases, and 14 bases lay in between. In DNA form, the CDR3 reads TGTGCCAGCAGACCAAACAGTGGGGATGAAAAACTGTTTTTT. This encodes CASRPNSGDEKLFF.

Many counts were recorded for this clonotype. The V gene is TRBV12-3 or TRBV12-4, the J gene TRBJ2-6; maybe TRBD1 (6 bases). CDR3 size: 14 residues. V lost 4 bases to trimming and J lost 4 bases, with 8 bases between them. The chain's CDR3 is CASSSGAGANVLTF. The CDR3 bases are TGTGCCAGCAGTTCAGGGGCCGGGGCCAACGTCCTGACTTTC.

V is TRBV27 and J is TRBJ1-2; TRBD1 matches at 9 bases. This CDR3 is 14 amino acids long. Germline values: CDR1 MNHEY, CDR2 SMNVEV (reference sequence). V dropped 4 bases and J dropped 3; count of bases not matched to a gene: 3. The CDR3 region has the DNA TGTGCCAGCAGTTCGACAGGGGGTGACTATGGCTACACCTTC. Translated: CASSSTGGDYGYTF.

The chain is built from TRBV6-2 or TRBV6-3 and TRBJ2-7; 7 positions agree with TRBD2. Germline V gene data show CDR1 as MNHEY and CDR2 as SVGEGT. The CDR3 has 16 residues. V gave up 0 bases and J gave up 2 bases; unmatched junction bases: 7. The CDR3 DNA follows: TGTGCCAGCAGTTACTCGAAGCGGGAAAGTCCCTACGAGCAGTACTTC. Its translation is CASSYSKRESPYEQYF.

The chain carries TRBV24-1 and TRBJ2-5; 10 nucleotides align to TRBD1. V was clipped by 5 bases and J by 5 bases; unmatched bases: 4. The CDR3 is made up of 14 amino acids. Germline CDR1 is KGHDR and CDR2 is SFDVKD. DNA for the CDR3: TGTGCCACCAGTGTCCCGGGACAGGGGGAGACCCAGTACTTC. Protein sequence: CATSVPGQGETQYF.

This clonotype came up many times. The gene calls are TRBV28 and TRBJ1-2; D perhaps matches TRBD1 (5 bases). Trimming removed 11 bases at V and 2 bases at J, with 9 bases between. The CDR3 consists of 11 residues. CDR1 and CDR2 from the germline V gene are MDHEN and SYDVKM. The CDR3 DNA reads as TGTGCCGCTGGGACGAACTATGGCTACACCTTC. Translating it yields CAAGTNYGYTF.

This clonotype was seen a handful of times. The CDR3 here is CASSQPGAGELFF. The CDR3 nucleotides are TGCGCCAGCAGCCAACCAGGGGCCGGGGAGCTGTTTTTT. The chain couples TRBV4-1 to TRBJ2-2; D is possibly TRBD1 (6 bases). CDR1 MGHRA and CDR2 YSYEKL come from the germline V gene. The V end lost 2 bases, the J end lost 6 bases, and 7 bases lay between the germline ends. There are 13 residues in the CDR3.

This clonotype was counted only a few times. The V and J genes are TRBV7-3 and TRBJ2-5, with 8 bases lining up with TRBD1. Germline CDR1 SGHTA, CDR2 FQGTGA. V shed 1 base, J shed 5 bases, and the junction held 9 bases outside the gene matches. CDR3 length: 16 amino acids. The CDR3 protein is CASSLNAVGQGETQYF. CDR3 nucleotides: TGTGCCAGCAGCTTAAACGCCGTCGGACAGGGCGAGACCCAGTACTTC.

This clonotype showed up just a few times. One end of the junction does not line up with germline, which may come from a read error. The chain recombines TRBV7-4 with TRBJ1-3; 9 nucleotides match TRBD1. The CDR3 length is 17 residues. Germline-derived CDR1 and CDR2 are SGHVT and SQSDAQ. This CDR3 is CASCLRWDRVFGNTIYF. For the CDR3, the DNA is TGTGCCAGCTGCTTACGCTGGGACAGGGTATTTGGAAACACCATATATTTT.

J is TRBJ1-2 and V is TRBV6-2 or TRBV6-3; 8 positions match TRBD1. This CDR3 region has 13 residues. Germline CDR1 reads MNHEY; CDR2 reads SVGEGT. The J segment lost 6 bases and the V segment lost 6 bases, leaving 6 bases of the junction unmatched. This CDR3 reads CASSDGQGDGYTF. For the CDR3, the DNA is TGTGCCAGCAGCGACGGACAGGGAGATGGCTACACCTTC.